These 26 T cell receptor beta chains were sequenced from one sample in a study of T-cell reconstitution after alpha-beta-depleted transplantation in children. Unique molecular identifiers featured in how the TCRbeta library was prepared. Each CDR3 protein gets one entry after TCRdb re-called the PCR reads with MiXCR. Here the sample spans about 980,000 distinct CDR3 sequences, around 30% being singletons. The sample here was PBMCs, mostly from graft donor cells, taken 360 days after TCRalphabeta/CD19-depleted stem cell transplant. The origin of the receptors is a boy less than two years old who had a stem cell transplant for SCID, so the T cells may come from the graft donor.

The chain is built from TRBV2 and TRBJ2-1, with 11 bases matching TRBD2. Germline-derived CDR1 and CDR2 are SNHLY and FYNNEI. The CDR3 is made up of 14 amino acids. V lost 10 bases to trimming and J lost 6 bases; unmatched junction nucleotides: 8. CDR3 sequence (DNA): TGTGCCACCGACCTAGCGGGGGGTGTCAATGAGCAGTTCTTC. Its translation: CATDLAGGVNEQFF.

V is TRBV5-1 and J is TRBJ2-1, with 12 bases lining up with TRBD1. V shed 0 bases and J 8 bases; nucleotides not matched to a gene: 0. The CDR3 is made up of 14 amino acids. Germline loops: CDR1 SGHRS, CDR2 YFSETQ. CDR3 sequence: CASSLGDRGHEQFF. CDR3 in DNA: TGCGCCAGCAGCTTGGGGGACAGGGGGCATGAGCAGTTCTTC.

This clonotype was recorded a few times. J is TRBJ2-4 and V is TRBV28; D gene unclear. Germline CDR1 MDHEN, CDR2 SYDVKM. V dropped 2 bases and J dropped 2 bases, with 4 bases sitting between them. The CDR3 has 13 residues. The CDR3 region has the DNA TGTGCCAGCAGTTTAAATCCCAAAAACATTCAGTACTTC. It yields the protein CASSLNPKNIQYF.

This clonotype was counted a single time. This sequence joins TRBV3-1 and TRBJ2-3, with D hard to call. With 4 bases removed from V and 0 bases from J, the gap between germline ends came to 11 bases. The germline V gene encodes CDR1 LGHDT and CDR2 YNNKEL (reference sequence). This CDR3 region has 15 residues. As DNA, the CDR3 is TGTGCCAGCAGCCGATACAGAACTAGCACAGATACGCAGTATTTT. Its protein product is CASSRYRTSTDTQYF.

This chain connects TRBV27 to TRBJ2-3; 8 bases agree with TRBD1. The V and J ends lost 6 bases and 2 bases, in that order; junction bases with no gene match: 7. The CDR3 runs 15 residues. Germline V gives CDR1 MNHEY, CDR2 SMNVEV (reference sequence). CDR3 nucleotide sequence: TGTGCCAGCAGCCACAGGGGGGTGATCACAGATACGCAGTATTTT. It translates to CASSHRGVITDTQYF.

This rearrangement joins TRBV15 to TRBJ1-1; the D gene is possibly TRBD1 (5 bases). Trimming stripped 6 bases from V and 0 bases from J, with 20 bases between. The CDR3 is 17 amino acids. Per the germline V gene, CDR1 is LNHNV and CDR2 is YYDKDF (reference sequence). CDR3 protein: CATRKRDGRLMNTEAFF. The CDR3 DNA reads TGTGCCACCAGAAAAAGGGACGGAAGACTCATGAACACTGAAGCTTTCTTT.

This chain connects TRBV6-6 to TRBJ1-2; D is unclear. The CDR3 has 14 residues. The V end was cut by 5 bases, the J end by 4 bases, with 14 bases between. Germline CDR1 reads MNHNY; CDR2 reads SVGAGI (reference sequence). The CDR3 sequence is CASSPVEGAYGYTF. CDR3 in DNA: TGTGCCAGCAGTCCGGTGGAGGGAGCCTATGGCTACACCTTC.

The chain combines TRBV3-1 with TRBJ1-4, with 7 nucleotides matching TRBD1. This CDR3 region has 15 residues. The J segment lost 5 bases and the V segment lost 0 bases, leaving 3 bases of the junction unmatched. CDR1 and CDR2 from the germline V gene are LGHDT and YNNKEL (reference sequence). The CDR3 protein is CASSQDGRGNEKLFF. In nucleotides, the CDR3 is TGTGCCAGCAGCCAAGACGGCAGGGGGAATGAAAAACTGTTTTTT.

The gene calls are TRBV5-1 and TRBJ1-4, with D possibly matching TRBD1 (6 bases). This CDR3 comprises 16 residues. Germline lookup yields CDR1 SGHRS and CDR2 YFSETQ. The V end was cut by 0 bases, the J end by 3 bases, with 12 bases between. CDR3 loop: CASSLDRASANEKLFF. Written as DNA, the CDR3 is TGCGCCAGCAGCTTGGACAGGGCTTCGGCTAATGAAAAACTGTTTTTT.

The table lists this clonotype with a few counts. This chain connects TRBV9 to TRBJ1-4; 7 nucleotides agree with TRBD1. Germline V gene lookup returns CDR1 SGDLS and CDR2 YYNGEE. V lost 1 base and J lost 3; bases outside the gene matches: 3. The CDR3 is made up of 15 amino acids. The CDR3 DNA sequence: TGTGCCAGCAGCGTATACGGGACAGCTAATGAAAAACTGTTTTTT. Translated: CASSVYGTANEKLFF.

The chain employs TRBV4-1 and TRBJ2-7; 7 bases are a match to TRBD1. V gave up 1 base and J gave up 3 bases; unmatched junction bases: 9. CDR3 length: 16 amino acids. Germline assignment: CDR1 MGHRA and CDR2 YSYEKL. The CDR3 is CASSQGLGGGVYEQYF. As DNA, the CDR3 is TGCGCCAGCAGCCAAGGATTAGGGGGCGGAGTCTACGAGCAGTACTTC.

V and J are TRBV10-3 and TRBJ2-7; a possible D gene is TRBD1 (6 bases). CDR3 length: 12 amino acids. Germline V gives CDR1 ENHRY, CDR2 SYGVKD. V lost 5 bases, J lost 4 bases, and 9 bases lay in between. The DNA for the CDR3 is TGTGCCATCAGTTCACAGGGATACGAGCAGTACTTC. It translates to CAISSQGYEQYF.

The chain employs TRBV20-1 and TRBJ2-7, with 8 positions matching TRBD2. Per the germline V gene, CDR1 is DFQATT and CDR2 is SNEGSKA (reference sequence). Germline trimming cut 5 bases from V and 6 bases from J; bases unmatched to any gene: 9. The CDR3 length is 13 residues. In nucleotides, the CDR3 is TGCAGTGCTCGCATAGCGGGGTCGCTCGAGCAGTACTTC. It yields the protein CSARIAGSLEQYF.

This clonotype was detected only once. The gene calls are TRBV18 and TRBJ2-1, with 8 bases aligning to TRBD1. The germline CDR1 and CDR2 sequences are KGHSH and LQKENI. The ends lost 2 bases at V and 6 bases at J; junction bases unmatched: 3. The CDR3 sequence is 14 residues long. The DNA for the CDR3 is TGTGCCAGCTCACCAGAGACAGGGGCCAATGAGCAGTTCTTC. This translates into CASSPETGANEQFF.

This clonotype came up a few times. The chain combines TRBV29-1 with TRBJ2-1, with D possibly called TRBD1 or TRBD2 (5 bases each). Looked up from germline, CDR1 is SQVTM and CDR2 is ANQGSEA. The V end was cut by 0 bases, the J end by 6 bases, with 18 bases between. The CDR3 has 16 residues. The CDR3, as DNA: TGCAGCGTTGAAGATATAGCGACAGTCCCGGGCAATGAGCAGTTCTTC. It is translated as CSVEDIATVPGNEQFF.

This chain connects TRBV18 to TRBJ2-7, with TRBD1 matching over 9 bases. The J segment lost 0 bases and the V segment lost 3 bases, leaving 9 bases of the junction unmatched. The CDR3 extends over 17 amino acids. Per the germline V gene, CDR1 is KGHSH and CDR2 is LQKENI. CDR3 in amino acids: CASSPSLGQGLSYEQYF. For the CDR3, the DNA is TGTGCCAGCTCACCGTCATTGGGACAGGGCCTCTCCTACGAGCAGTACTTC. The full variable domain, rest sourced from reference TRBV18 and TRBJ2-7, is NAGVMQNPRHLVRRRGQEARLRCSPMKGHSHVYWYRQLPEEGLKFMVYLQKENIIDESGMPKERFSAEFPKEGPSILRIQQVVRGDSAAYFCASSPSLGQGLSYEQYFGPGTRLTVT.

This chain uses TRBV5-1 with TRBJ2-5; no reliable D call. Trimming removed 5 bases from V and 3 bases from J, with 17 bases in between. The CDR3 is made up of 15 amino acids. Germline CDR1 is SGHRS and CDR2 is YFSETQ. The DNA for the CDR3 is TGCGCCAGCAGACCGGGCCTAAGAGGCGAAGAGACCCAGTACTTC. This codes for CASRPGLRGEETQYF.

This clonotype was detected only a few times. The V call is TRBV20-1, the J call TRBJ2-3; 7 bases line up with TRBD2. Germline assignment: CDR1 DFQATT and CDR2 SNEGSKA (reference sequence). The junction had 6 bases not matched to a gene; V was cut back by 1 base and J by 2 bases. The CDR3 sequence is 15 residues long. This CDR3 reads CSARVWRGFTDTQYF. The CDR3 DNA is TGCAGTGCTAGAGTGTGGCGGGGGTTCACAGATACGCAGTATTTT.

For this clonotype: A much larger clone differs by one base, so this may be a read error. The gene calls are TRBV9 and TRBJ2-6, with D unresolved. Looked up from germline, CDR1 is SGDLS and CDR2 is YYNGEE. This CDR3 spans 15 amino acids. V was shortened by 0 bases and J by 2 bases, with 6 bases between the two germline ends. CDR3 in amino acids: CASSVVGTGANVLTF. The CDR3 DNA sequence: TGTGCCAGCAGCGTAGTGGGGACTGGGGCCAACGTCCTGACTTTC.

This clonotype is a singleton in its sample. The chain joins TRBV12-3 or TRBV12-4 to TRBJ1-6; no firm D call. The CDR3 runs to 14 residues. The V and J ends lost 6 bases and 5 bases respectively, with 11 bases between them. The CDR3 loop reads CASSLKWDNSPLHF. As DNA, the CDR3 is TGTGCCAGCAGCTTAAAGTGGGATAATTCACCCCTCCACTTT.

This clonotype was seen a handful of times. The V and J genes are TRBV15 and TRBJ2-3; D is tentatively TRBD1 or TRBD2 (6 bases each). Trimming removed 1 base at V and 7 bases at J, with 18 bases between. CDR1 is LNHNV and CDR2 is YYDKDF in the germline V gene (reference sequence). The CDR3 runs to 16 residues. The CDR3 bases are TGTGCCACCAGCAGAGCGCGGGACACCGGAGGGCATACGCAGTATTTT. This sequence encodes CATSRARDTGGHTQYF.

This clonotype has only a few counts. The chain links TRBV7-9 to TRBJ1-6; TRBD1 aligns across 7 bases. The germline V gene encodes CDR1 SEHNR and CDR2 FQNEAQ (reference sequence). The CDR3 is 14 amino acids. The junction had 5 bases not matched to a gene; V was cut back by 4 bases and J by 8 bases. This CDR3 reads CASSSGQNYSPLHF. The DNA for the CDR3 is TGTGCCAGCAGCTCGGGACAGAATTATTCACCCCTCCACTTT.

V is TRBV11-2 and J is TRBJ1-5, with TRBD1 as a possible D gene (5 bases). The germline V gene has CDR1 SGHAT and CDR2 FQNNGV. The CDR3 is 18 amino acids. Trimming shortened V by 1 base and J by 0 bases, and 16 bases separated the two germline ends. Here the CDR3 DNA reads TGTGCCAGCAGCTTAGGGGGCCCGGAGAAGTATAGCAATCAGCCCCAGCATTTT. Translation gives CASSLGGPEKYSNQPQHF.

This clonotype is a singleton in its sample. The gene calls are TRBV24-1 and TRBJ2-1; 11 positions agree with TRBD2. Trimming took 4 bases from V and 3 from J; bases not matched to a gene: 13. The CDR3 consists of 19 residues. Germline assignment: CDR1 KGHDR and CDR2 SFDVKD. The CDR3 nucleotides are TGTGCCACCAGTGACCCGACCCCTCTAGCGGGGGGCCTCTACAATGAGCAGTTCTTC. This codes for CATSDPTPLAGGLYNEQFF.

This clonotype was observed a few times. The rearrangement links TRBV5-1 to TRBJ2-5; 8 bases line up with TRBD2. The CDR3 extends over 15 amino acids. Trimming removed 2 bases from V and 2 bases from J; junction bases left unmatched: 5. The V gene's germline CDR1 is SGHRS and CDR2 YFSETQ. CDR3 sequence: CASSLAGAFQETQYF. The CDR3, as DNA: TGCGCCAGCAGCTTAGCGGGGGCCTTTCAAGAGACCCAGTACTTC.

This clonotype has a handful of counts. This sequence joins TRBV4-1 and TRBJ2-3, with TRBD2 matching 10 bases. This CDR3 is 19 amino acids long. After removal of 3 bases from V and 2 bases from J, the junction contained 14 bases not matched to a gene. Germline CDR1 and CDR2: MGHRA and YSYEKL. The CDR3 sequence: CASSQASGGPPLDTDTQYF. The CDR3 DNA sequence: TGCGCCAGCAGCCAGGCTAGCGGGGGACCGCCATTGGACACAGATACGCAGTATTTT.